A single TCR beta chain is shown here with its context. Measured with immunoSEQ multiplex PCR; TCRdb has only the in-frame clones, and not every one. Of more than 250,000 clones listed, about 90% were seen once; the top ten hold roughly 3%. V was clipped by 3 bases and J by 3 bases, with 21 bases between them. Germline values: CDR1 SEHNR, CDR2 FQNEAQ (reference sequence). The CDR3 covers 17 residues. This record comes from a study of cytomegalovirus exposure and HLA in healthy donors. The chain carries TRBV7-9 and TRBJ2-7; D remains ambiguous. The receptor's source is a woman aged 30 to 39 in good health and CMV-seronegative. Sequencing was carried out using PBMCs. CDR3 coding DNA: TGTGCCAGCAGCTTGTTCGCCCTTGGGGTCAGGAACTACGAGCAGTACTTC. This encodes CASSLFALGVRNYEQYF.